One sample yielded the 3 T cell receptor beta chains listed below, sequenced in a study of early T cells in non-severe SARS-CoV-2 infection. TCRdb analysed the 5' RACE reads with MiXCR anew, one entry per CDR3 protein. The sample yields around 67,000 distinct CDR3 sequences, approximately 12% seen once. The specimen was whole blood. The origin of the receptors is an adult who was a healthcare worker with PCR-confirmed SARS-CoV-2 infection or an uninfected control (not recorded which).

This clonotype was detected many times. CDR3 bases: TGTGCCAGCAGCTTTGACCCGGGCAGTGTTGCCGACGAGCAGTACTTC. Translating gives CASSFDPGSVADEQYF. V gene TRBV7-2 combines with J gene TRBJ2-7; D remains unclear. The CDR3 is made up of 16 amino acids. Germline-derived CDR1 and CDR2 are SGHTA and FQGNSA. The V and J ends lost 3 bases and 5 bases respectively, with 20 bases between them.

This clonotype was detected only a few times. The chain uses TRBV7-8 and TRBJ2-7; 12 nucleotides agree with TRBD2. This CDR3 region has 17 residues. Trimming took 1 base from V and 7 from J; bases not matched to a gene: 11. Germline values: CDR1 SGHVS, CDR2 FQNEAQ. The CDR3 is CASSLVGRLAGVYEQYF. In DNA, the CDR3 is TGTGCCAGCAGCTTAGTGGGGCGACTAGCGGGGGTTTATGAGCAGTACTTC.

In this sample, this clonotype turned up many times. The rearrangement links TRBV12-2 to TRBJ2-7. TRBV12-2 is designated a pseudogene. This CDR3 spans 13 amino acids. CDR3 DNA: TGTGCAAGTCGCTTACCTTTCCGGCGCGAGCAGTACTTC. Translating gives CASRLPFRREQYF.